A single sample is the source of the 27 T cell receptor beta chains below, sequenced in a study of OX40 agonist ivuxolimab in advanced cancers. Sequencing used immunoSEQ multiplex PCR; TCRdb keeps in-frame clones, though not all of them. In the table there are tens of thousands of clones, about 86% of which are singletons. This sample comprised CD4+ or CD8+ T cells sorted from blood, obtained in a trial of the OX40 agonist ivuxolimab. The receptors shown here come from an adult with an advanced solid tumor such as melanoma, head and neck, liver or kidney cancer.

This clone was found once. The junction differs from germline at one of its ends, possibly a read error. The chain carries TRBV7-9 and TRBJ2-7; 8 positions match TRBD2. CDR3 length: 13 amino acids. CDR1 and CDR2 (germline): SEHNR, FQNEAQ (reference sequence). This CDR3 is CASSLDLTSARHF. Here the CDR3 DNA reads TGTGCCAGCAGCTTAGATTTGACTAGCGCCCGACACTTC.

The rearrangement joins TRBV4-2 to TRBJ2-7; no definite D call. Germline assignment: CDR1 LGHNA and CDR2 YNFKEQ. CDR3 length: 14 residues. V was cut by 0 bases and J by 2 bases, with 8 bases left in between. This chain's CDR3 is CASSQEPDTYEQYF. CDR3 in DNA: TGTGCCAGCAGCCAAGAACCGGATACCTACGAGCAGTACTTC.

The chain is built from TRBV14 and TRBJ2-1; the D gene is possibly TRBD2 (5 bases). Trimming pared 4 bases from V and 8 bases from J, leaving 12 bases between. The length of the CDR3 is 13 residues. CDR1 and CDR2 from the germline V gene are SGHDN and FVKESK. DNA for the CDR3: TGTGCCAGCAGCCGAGAACTAGTTTATGAGCAGTTCTTC. Its translation: CASSRELVYEQFF. Based on the CDR3 plus reference TRBV14 and TRBJ2-1, the full variable domain is EAGVTQFPSHSVIEKGQTVTLRCDPISGHDNLYWYRRVMGKEIKFLLHFVKESKQDESGMPNNRFLAERTGGTYSTLKVQPAELEDSGVYFCASSRELVYEQFFGPGTRLTVL.

The chain recombines TRBV7-2 with TRBJ2-2; D may be TRBD1 (5 bases). This CDR3 is built from 14 residues. Per germline, CDR1 SGHTA and CDR2 FQGNSA. V was clipped by 6 bases and J by 0 bases, with 8 bases between them. The CDR3, as DNA: TGTGCCAGCAGATTACAGGCGAACACCGGGGAGCTGTTTTTT. It translates to CASRLQANTGELFF. Filled out from reference TRBV7-2 and TRBJ2-2, the complete variable domain reads GAGVSQSPSNKVTEKGKDVELRCDPISGHTALYWYRQSLGQGLEFLIYFQGNSAPDKSGLPSDRFSAERTGGSVSTLTIQRTQQEDSAVYLCASRLQANTGELFFGEGSRLTVL.

The table lists this clone with a count of one. The chain employs TRBV5-4 and TRBJ1-2; the match to TRBD1 covers 8 bases. The ends lost 3 bases at V and 4 bases at J; junction bases unmatched: 5. Germline CDR1 and CDR2: SGHNT and YYREEE (reference sequence). The CDR3 has 14 residues. The CDR3, as DNA: TGTGCCAGCAGCTCCGGACAGGGCCCCTATGGCTACACCTTC. Residues: CASSSGQGPYGYTF.

The chain has TRBV7-9 and TRBJ1-2; D call uncertain. The V end was cut by 4 bases, the J end by 3 bases, with 15 bases between. The CDR3 loop spans 15 amino acids. The V gene's germline CDR1 is SEHNR and CDR2 FQNEAQ (reference sequence). The CDR3 bases are TGTGCCAGCAGCTCCGTAGAGGGAGATTACTATGGCTACACCTTC. It yields the protein CASSSVEGDYYGYTF.

The CDR3 DNA sequence: TGTGCCAGTAGTACTAACCGAGCCGGCTACACCTTC. Its translation: CASSTNRAGYTF. The rearrangement links TRBV19 to TRBJ1-2; D remains unclear. Germline V lookup: CDR1 LNHDA, CDR2 SQIVND (reference sequence). The CDR3 totals 12 residues. Trimming removed 4 bases from V and 8 bases from J, with 11 bases in between.

This chain connects TRBV4-3 to TRBJ1-1; TRBD1 is a possible D gene (5 bases). The CDR3 totals 15 residues. Germline CDR1 reads LGHNA; CDR2 reads YSLEER. Trimming stripped 0 bases from V and 0 bases from J, with 8 bases between. Here the CDR3 reads CASSQDEGMNTEAFF. CDR3 in DNA: TGCGCCAGCAGCCAAGATGAGGGGATGAACACTGAAGCTTTCTTT.

V gene TRBV19 combines with J gene TRBJ2-2; 9 bases agree with TRBD1. The CDR3 runs to 16 residues. J gave up 4 bases and V 1 base, and 4 bases lay outside the gene matches. The germline V gene encodes CDR1 LNHDA and CDR2 SQIVND (reference sequence). The DNA for the CDR3 is TGTGCCAGTAGTATAGGACAGGGGGAGGTCACCGGGGAGCTGTTTTTT. This sequence encodes CASSIGQGEVTGELFF.

The chain links TRBV7-2 to TRBJ1-1; D is possibly TRBD1 (5 bases). V lost 5 bases to trimming and J lost 1 base, with 8 bases between them. The length of the CDR3 is 13 residues. Per germline, CDR1 SGHTA and CDR2 FQGNSA. This CDR3 is CASSLDRNTEAFF. In DNA, the CDR3 is TGTGCCAGCAGCCTCGACAGGAACACTGAAGCTTTCTTT.

The chain uses TRBV6-5 and TRBJ1-2; 7 bases line up with TRBD1. Unmatched junction bases numbered 4, after V lost 0 bases and J lost 3 bases. The CDR3 spans 15 residues. Looked up from germline, CDR1 is MNHEY and CDR2 is SVGAGI. The CDR3 protein is CASSYSRDRHYGYTF. CDR3 coding DNA: TGTGCCAGCAGTTACTCGCGGGACAGACACTATGGCTACACCTTC.

The rearrangement uses TRBV30 and TRBJ2-7; D remains ambiguous. Trimming pared 2 bases from V and 2 bases from J, leaving 19 bases between. The germline CDR1 and CDR2 sequences are GTSNPN and SVGIG (reference sequence). The CDR3 sequence is 16 residues long. The CDR3 DNA reads TGTGCCTGGAGTTCACAATCTCTGCGGAGCCCCTACGAGCAGTACTTC. Translation gives CAWSSQSLRSPYEQYF.

The chain's CDR3 is CASRGGSPSSYNEQFF. The CDR3, as DNA: TGTGCCAGCAGGGGGGGCTCGCCCTCCTCCTACAATGAGCAGTTCTTC. The V call is TRBV5-6, the J call TRBJ2-1; D is perhaps TRBD1 or TRBD2 (6 bases each). V was clipped by 5 bases and J by 0 bases, with 15 bases between them. The V gene's germline CDR1 is SGHDT and CDR2 YYEEEE. The CDR3 totals 16 residues.

The V and J genes are TRBV7-2 and TRBJ1-2, with 8 nucleotides matching TRBD1. The CDR3 extends over 15 amino acids. Germline trimming cut 5 bases from V and 8 bases from J; bases unmatched to any gene: 13. Germline CDR1 SGHTA, CDR2 FQGNSA. CDR3 sequence (DNA): TGTGCCAGCAGCAGACCCAGGGGGCAGACGGACGGCTACACCTTC. This codes for CASSRPRGQTDGYTF.

This chain connects TRBV15 to TRBJ1-2; D uncertain. Germline V CDR1 and CDR2: LNHNV, YYDKDF (reference sequence). The CDR3 consists of 17 residues. V was clipped by 0 bases and J by 5 bases, with 19 bases between them. The CDR3 DNA sequence: TGTGCCACCAGCAGAGACATTAAAGCCGGGTCGAAATATGGCTACACCTTC. It encodes CATSRDIKAGSKYGYTF. The full variable domain, rest sourced from reference TRBV15 and TRBJ1-2, is DAMVIQNPRYQVTQFGKPVTLSCSQTLNHNVMYWYQQKSSQAPKLLFHYYDKDFNNEADTPDNFQSRRPNTSFCFLDIRSPGLGDTAMYLCATSRDIKAGSKYGYTFGSGTRLTVV.

V is TRBV29-1 and J is TRBJ1-5; D gene ambiguous. This CDR3 has 12 amino acids. Trimming cost V 0 bases and J 9 bases, with 9 bases left between them. CDR1 is SQVTM, CDR2 ANQGSEA, per germline. CDR3 amino acids: CSVEDSLGPQHF. In DNA, the CDR3 is TGCAGCGTTGAAGACAGCCTTGGGCCCCAGCATTTT.

This clone was found once. The J gene is TRBJ1-5, the V gene TRBV18; D call uncertain. V gave up 1 base and J gave up 1 base, with 8 bases separating them. CDR3 length: 15 residues. Germline V gene data show CDR1 as KGHSH and CDR2 as LQKENI. The CDR3 here is CASSPRQISNQPQHF. CDR3 DNA sequence: TGTGCCAGCTCACCACGGCAGATCAGCAATCAGCCCCAGCATTTT.

This clone was counted between two and nine times. V usage is TRBV5-4 and J usage is TRBJ2-5; no reliable D call. Trimming took off 4 bases at V and 1 base at J, with 11 bases between the two ends. The germline V gene has CDR1 SGHNT and CDR2 YYREEE (reference sequence). The CDR3 sequence is 14 residues long. Written as DNA, the CDR3 is TGTGCCAGCAGCCGACGTGATATCCAAGAGACCCAGTACTTC. It translates to CASSRRDIQETQYF.

The chain uses TRBV5-1 and TRBJ1-2; the D gene is possibly TRBD1 (5 bases). CDR1 is SGHRS and CDR2 is YFSETQ in the germline V gene. This CDR3 has 14 amino acids. The V gene lost 5 bases and the J gene lost 7 bases, with 18 bases spanning the gap. CDR3 region: CASREERGGGGYTF. CDR3 in DNA: TGCGCCAGCAGGGAGGAAAGGGGCGGCGGTGGCTACACCTTC. The full variable domain, with the rest looked up from reference TRBV5-1 and TRBJ1-2, is KAGVTQTPRYLIKTRGQQVTLSCSPISGHRSVSWYQQTPGQGLQFLFEYFSETQRNKGNFPGRFSGRQFSNSRSEMNVSTLELGDSALYLCASREERGGGGYTFGSGTRLTVV.

This clone occurred once. The chain is built from TRBV4-3 and TRBJ2-7; possibly TRBD1 or TRBD2 for D (6 bases each). The CDR3 runs to 15 residues. CDR1 and CDR2 from the germline V gene are LGHNA and YSLEER. The ends were cut back, 0 bases at V and 2 bases at J, with 11 bases in the middle. The CDR3 nucleotides are TGCGCCAGCAGCCAAGATCCGGGGGCGACCTACGAGCAGTACTTC. It specifies CASSQDPGATYEQYF.

V is TRBV5-1 and J is TRBJ1-1; a possible D gene is TRBD1 (6 bases). Germline lookup yields CDR1 SGHRS and CDR2 YFSETQ. The V gene lost 0 bases and the J gene lost 4 bases, with 10 bases spanning the gap. The CDR3 spans 14 residues. CDR3 residues: CASSLAGGSTEAFF. The CDR3 DNA reads as TGCGCCAGCAGCTTGGCCGGGGGCAGCACTGAAGCTTTCTTT.

The chain recombines TRBV5-6 with TRBJ2-5; 7 nucleotides agree with TRBD2. J was trimmed by 1 base and V by 2 bases; bases with no gene match: 8. The CDR3 has 16 residues. Germline V gene data show CDR1 as SGHDT and CDR2 as YYEEEE. Written as DNA, the CDR3 is TGTGCCAGCAGCTTTCTCCTAGCGGCCATCCAAGAGACCCAGTACTTC. It codes for CASSFLLAAIQETQYF.

This clone appeared a few times. The chain combines TRBV25-1 with TRBJ2-7; D remains unclear. This CDR3 comprises 12 residues. CDR1 and CDR2 from the germline V gene are MGHDK and SYGVNS. Trimming shortened V by 6 bases and J by 0 bases, and 6 bases separated the two germline ends. For the CDR3, the DNA is TGTGCCAGCAGGTCGAGCTCCTACGAGCAGTACTTC. Encoded protein: CASRSSSYEQYF.

CDR3 DNA sequence: TGTGCCAGCAGCCTTTTTGAGGGGGGTCAGAACACTGAAGCTTTCTTT. Encoded protein: CASSLFEGGQNTEAFF. This chain links TRBV2 with TRBJ1-1, with D perhaps TRBD1 (6 bases). The V gene lost 6 bases and the J gene lost 1 base, with 18 bases spanning the gap. In germline, CDR1 is SNHLY, CDR2 FYNNEI. The CDR3 is 16 residues long.

The chain combines TRBV6-5 with TRBJ2-7; possible D gene TRBD1, 5 bases. Germline CDR1 MNHEY, CDR2 SVGAGI. CDR3 length equals 15 residues. Trimming pared 5 bases from V and 4 bases from J, leaving 18 bases between. The CDR3 sequence is CASSPGLMGPYEQYF. In nucleotides, the CDR3 is TGTGCCAGCAGTCCCGGTCTGATGGGGCCATACGAGCAGTACTTC.

The gene calls are TRBV28 and TRBJ1-1; D is possibly TRBD1 (6 bases). This CDR3 has 17 residues. V lost 6 bases and J 7 bases, leaving 27 bases between the germline ends. Germline CDR1 is MDHEN and CDR2 is SYDVKM. CDR3 loop: CASSHIGGRDRPYEAFF. In nucleotides, the CDR3 is TGTGCCAGCAGCCATATCGGGGGCCGGGACCGCCCATATGAAGCTTTCTTT.

This clone came up once. The CDR3 DNA follows: TGTGCCAGCAGCTGGACAGGGGGCTACGAGCAGTACTTC. Translating gives CASSWTGGYEQYF. This rearrangement joins TRBV7-2 to TRBJ2-7; 10 bases match TRBD1. The germline CDR1 and CDR2 sequences are SGHTA and FQGNSA. V was pared by 4 bases and J by 3 bases, with 0 bases of the junction left unmatched. The CDR3 has 13 residues.